Shown below are 32 T cell receptor beta chains from a single sample sequenced in a study of T cell responses to AZD1222 COVID-19 vaccine. Profiled with immunoSEQ multiplex PCR; TCRdb holds only in-frame clones, not every one. The sample lists under 130,000 clones; roughly 88% were seen once. The sequencing used peripheral blood, collected on day 0 of AZD1222 vaccination. These receptors were collected from an adult in good health.

The rearrangement joins TRBV29-1 to TRBJ1-1, with 7 positions matching TRBD1. Germline V gene data show CDR1 as SQVTM and CDR2 as ANQGSEA. The CDR3 totals 13 residues. Trimming removed 1 base from V and 5 bases from J; junction bases left unmatched: 4. CDR3 region: CSVEVAGGTEAFF. CDR3 sequence (DNA): TGCAGCGTTGAAGTTGCAGGGGGAACTGAAGCTTTCTTT.

CDR3 sequence reads: CASSQVTGGNNSPLHF. The DNA of the CDR3 is TGTGCCAGCAGCCAAGTGACAGGGGGCAACAATTCACCCCTCCACTTT. V gene TRBV4-2 combines with J gene TRBJ1-6; 10 nucleotides align to TRBD1. Trimming cost V 1 base and J 7 bases; bases outside gene matches: 4. CDR1 LGHNA and CDR2 YNFKEQ come from the germline V gene. The CDR3 consists of 16 residues.

The V and J genes are TRBV28 and TRBJ1-6, with 7 bases lining up with TRBD1. Germline trimming cut 4 bases from V and 6 bases from J; bases unmatched to any gene: 3. The CDR3 sequence is 14 residues long. The V gene's germline CDR1 is MDHEN and CDR2 SYDVKM. The CDR3 protein is CASSSGGANSPLHF. DNA of the CDR3: TGTGCCAGCAGTTCAGGGGGGGCTAATTCACCCCTCCACTTT. Filled out from reference TRBV28 and TRBJ1-6, the complete variable domain reads DVKVTQSSRYLVKRTGEKVFLECVQDMDHENMFWYRQDPGLGLRLIYFSYDVKMKEKGDIPEGYSVSREKKERFSLILESASTNQTSMYLCASSSGGANSPLHFGNGTRLTVT.

This chain joins TRBV6-5 and TRBJ2-1, with 7 bases aligning to TRBD2. The V gene's germline CDR1 is MNHEY and CDR2 SVGAGI. The ends lost 6 bases at V and 5 bases at J; junction bases unmatched: 4. The length of the CDR3 is 13 residues. The chain's CDR3 is CASRNAGDNEQFF. The CDR3 DNA reads as TGTGCCAGCAGAAACGCGGGGGACAATGAGCAGTTCTTC.

The rearrangement joins TRBV18 to TRBJ1-3; D possibly corresponds to TRBD1 (5 bases). V was trimmed by 2 bases and J by 0 bases, leaving 17 bases between them. The length of the CDR3 is 18 residues. CDR1 is KGHSH, CDR2 LQKENI, per germline. The CDR3 region has the DNA TGTGCCAGCTCACCAAACGTGTATACAGGAGACTCTGGAAACACCATATATTTT. Its protein is CASSPNVYTGDSGNTIYF.

This chain links TRBV7-8 with TRBJ2-7, with 11 bases aligning to TRBD2. The V segment lost 1 base and the J segment 0 bases; nucleotides outside the gene matches: 2. This CDR3 is built from 16 residues. Germline V lookup: CDR1 SGHVS, CDR2 FQNEAQ. CDR3 bases: TGTGCCAGCAGCTTAGGACTAGCGGGGAGCTCCTACGAGCAGTACTTC. Protein product: CASSLGLAGSSYEQYF.

The chain combines TRBV19 with TRBJ1-5; D gene unclear. V was cut by 5 bases and J by 2 bases, with 7 bases left in between. The CDR3 is 13 residues long. Looked up from germline, CDR1 is LNHDA and CDR2 is SQIVND (reference sequence). The CDR3 nucleotides read TGTGCCAGTAGTTGGACGGGCAATCAGCCCCAGCATTTT. It translates to CASSWTGNQPQHF.

This chain joins TRBV3-1 (or the pseudogene TRBV3-2) and TRBJ2-7; perhaps TRBD1 as D (5 bases). Germline V gives CDR1 LGHDT, CDR2 YNNKEL (reference sequence). V lost 2 bases and J lost 2, with 16 bases in between. CDR3 length: 16 amino acids. In nucleotides, the CDR3 is TGTGCCAGCAGCCAAACCCCCGTGCAGGGAACCTACGAGCAGTACTTC. Its translation: CASSQTPVQGTYEQYF.

J is TRBJ2-7 and V is TRBV28; a possible D gene is TRBD2 (6 bases). Trimming removed 5 bases at V and 0 bases at J, with 20 bases between. CDR3 size: 17 residues. Germline CDR1 and CDR2: MDHEN and SYDVKM. For the CDR3, the DNA is TGTGCCAGCAGTCCGACGGCAGGGACTCTAATCTCCTACGAGCAGTACTTC. Translation: CASSPTAGTLISYEQYF.

The V call is TRBV7-2, the J call TRBJ2-5; 15 nucleotides align to TRBD2. CDR3 length: 18 residues. V lost 3 bases, J lost 5 bases, and 10 bases stayed unmatched. Germline V CDR1 and CDR2: SGHTA, FQGNSA. CDR3 protein: CASSFVEGLAGGGETQYF. CDR3 bases: TGTGCCAGCAGCTTTGTAGAGGGACTAGCGGGAGGCGGGGAGACCCAGTACTTC.

This clone was detected only once. The chain carries TRBV5-3 and TRBJ2-1; TRBD1 aligns across 7 bases. TRBV5-3 is designated an ORF whose function remains uncertain. The CDR3 loop spans 18 amino acids. J was trimmed by 1 base and V by 7 bases; bases with no gene match: 17. The CDR3 loop reads CARPDRVRFGASYNEQFF. DNA for the CDR3: TGTGCCAGACCAGACAGGGTCCGTTTCGGAGCGTCCTACAATGAGCAGTTCTTC.

DNA of the CDR3: TGCGCCAGCAGCCAAGATCGGGGGGCTAACTATGGCTACACCTTC. This codes for CASSQDRGANYGYTF. The chain couples TRBV4-1 to TRBJ1-2, with a possible D match to TRBD1 (5 bases). The CDR3 is 15 residues long. V lost 0 bases, J lost 0 bases, and 8 bases lay in between. Germline loops: CDR1 MGHRA, CDR2 YSYEKL.

The rearrangement joins TRBV29-1 to TRBJ1-5; TRBD1 matches at 7 bases. The CDR3 has 13 residues. With 4 bases clipped from V and 4 bases from J, the junction kept 4 bases outside the gene matches. The V gene's germline CDR1 is SQVTM and CDR2 ANQGSEA. This CDR3 reads CSVGAGQNQPQHF. The CDR3, as DNA: TGCAGCGTTGGGGCGGGACAGAATCAGCCCCAGCATTTT.

The rearrangement joins TRBV28 to TRBJ1-2, with TRBD1 matching over 7 bases. Per germline, CDR1 MDHEN and CDR2 SYDVKM. V lost 10 bases, J lost 2 bases, and 7 bases stayed unmatched. The CDR3 length is 13 residues. CDR3 sequence reads: CATSGQPNYGYTF. In DNA, the CDR3 is TGTGCCACATCGGGACAGCCGAACTATGGCTACACCTTC.

This sequence joins TRBV7-9 and TRBJ1-1, with D unclear. This CDR3 has 15 residues. Germline V gene sequence: CDR1 SEHNR, CDR2 FQNEAQ (reference sequence). The ends were cut back, 4 bases at V and 0 bases at J, with 12 bases in the middle. CDR3 sequence reads: CASSSRTEMNTEAFF. CDR3 sequence (DNA): TGTGCCAGCAGCTCCCGGACGGAAATGAACACTGAAGCTTTCTTT.

The gene calls are TRBV6-5 and TRBJ1-1; D gene uncertain. Per the germline V gene, CDR1 is MNHEY and CDR2 is SVGAGI. V lost 2 bases and J lost 2, with 12 bases in between. This CDR3 region has 15 residues. The DNA of the CDR3 is TGTGCCAGCAGTTACCCCCCCAGGTTCAACACTGAAGCTTTCTTT. Its translation: CASSYPPRFNTEAFF.

The genes are TRBV6-2 or TRBV6-3 and TRBJ1-5, with 7 positions matching TRBD1. The length of the CDR3 is 16 residues. CDR1 and CDR2 (germline): MNHEY, SVGEGT. Unmatched junction bases numbered 9, after V lost 6 bases and J lost 1 base. The CDR3 reads CASSLTGVESNQPQHF. The CDR3 DNA reads TGTGCCAGCAGCCTTACAGGGGTAGAGAGCAATCAGCCCCAGCATTTT.

The V gene is TRBV6-2 or TRBV6-3, the J gene TRBJ1-2, with TRBD1 identical over 7 bases. V lost 2 bases to trimming and J lost 8 bases; unmatched junction nucleotides: 5. The CDR3 covers 13 residues. Germline V CDR1 and CDR2: MNHEY, SVGEGT. The CDR3 DNA reads as TGTGCCAGCAGTTACACGACAGGGTCCGGCTACACCTTC. It codes for CASSYTTGSGYTF.

This clone was observed a single time. This chain links TRBV7-2 with TRBJ1-2; no clear D. The V end was cut by 5 bases, the J end by 3 bases, with 22 bases between. CDR1 is SGHTA and CDR2 is FQGNSA in the germline V gene. This CDR3 comprises 17 residues. The CDR3 coding sequence is TGTGCCAGCAGCCCCCGGGCGTTCCAAGGGCGCGACTATGGCTACACCTTC. Translation: CASSPRAFQGRDYGYTF.

This chain joins TRBV5-6 and TRBJ1-3; 8 bases are a match to TRBD1. The trim removed 0 bases at V and 2 bases at J, leaving 7 bases unmatched. The CDR3 is made up of 17 amino acids. CDR1 is SGHDT and CDR2 is YYEEEE in the germline V gene. Written as DNA, the CDR3 is TGTGCCAGCAGCTTGGGTCTAGGACAGGGCACTGGAAACACCATATATTTT. Translation gives CASSLGLGQGTGNTIYF.

The V call is TRBV7-2, the J call TRBJ2-1, with TRBD1 identical over 8 bases. Germline CDR1 is SGHTA and CDR2 is FQGNSA. Trimming removed 5 bases from V and 7 bases from J; junction bases left unmatched: 7. This CDR3 region has 14 residues. The CDR3 spells CASSPWTGSNEQFF. The CDR3 DNA reads as TGTGCCAGCAGCCCGTGGACAGGGTCGAATGAGCAGTTCTTC.

The chain carries TRBV11-3 and TRBJ1-2; no firm D call. The CDR3 runs to 15 residues. V gave up 0 bases and J gave up 8 bases, with 16 bases separating them. CDR1 and CDR2 (germline): SGHNT, YENEEA. CDR3 region: CASSLEGSREEGYTF. The CDR3 DNA reads TGTGCCAGCAGCTTAGAAGGCAGTCGGGAGGAGGGCTACACCTTC.

This sequence joins TRBV7-6 and TRBJ2-7, with D perhaps TRBD1 (5 bases). Germline V gene lookup returns CDR1 SGHVS and CDR2 FNYEAQ. Trimming pared 5 bases from V and 2 bases from J, leaving 13 bases between. This CDR3 region has 14 residues. The CDR3 is CASSPMTAAYEQYF. As DNA, the CDR3 is TGTGCCAGCAGCCCTATGACAGCCGCCTACGAGCAGTACTTC.

This clone has a single count. This chain links TRBV7-8 with TRBJ2-7; D is possibly TRBD1 (8 bases). CDR3 size: 15 residues. V was shortened by 3 bases and J by 7 bases, with 19 bases between the two germline ends. CDR1 is SGHVS, CDR2 FQNEAQ, per germline. The CDR3 spells CASSLGGTGRREQYF. For the CDR3, the DNA is TGTGCCAGCAGCTTGGGAGGGACAGGTCGACGGGAGCAGTACTTC.

CDR3 nucleotides: TGTGCCAGCAGTGAGCAGACAGGGACAGGGGATCAGCCCCAGCATTTT. The encoded protein is CASSEQTGTGDQPQHF. This chain uses TRBV6-1 with TRBJ1-5; 10 positions match TRBD1. V lost 3 bases, J lost 5 bases, and 7 bases stayed unmatched. The CDR3 consists of 16 residues. The germline V gene encodes CDR1 MNHNS and CDR2 SASEGT.

The chain carries TRBV2 and TRBJ1-5; no clear D gene. Deletions cut 5 bases from V and 4 bases from J, with 9 bases between. Germline CDR1 is SNHLY and CDR2 is FYNNEI. The CDR3 is 13 residues long. The chain's CDR3 is CASSRSRNQPQHF. The DNA for the CDR3 is TGTGCCAGCAGTAGGTCCCGGAATCAGCCCCAGCATTTT.

The chain combines TRBV3-1 (or the pseudogene TRBV3-2) with TRBJ1-1; D uncertain. V was pared by 4 bases and J by 6 bases, with 12 bases between. The length of the CDR3 is 13 residues. Germline values: CDR1 LGHDT, CDR2 YNNKEL (reference sequence). The chain's CDR3 is CASSPWADSEAFF. CDR3 in DNA: TGTGCCAGCAGCCCCTGGGCAGATTCTGAAGCTTTCTTT.

This chain joins TRBV19 and TRBJ1-2, with no clear D. Trimming shortened V by 6 bases and J by 8 bases, and 7 bases separated the two germline ends. Germline lookup yields CDR1 LNHDA and CDR2 SQIVND (reference sequence). CDR3 length: 10 residues. The CDR3 nucleotides read TGTGCCAGTAGGCTTAACGGCTACACCTTC. This gives the protein CASRLNGYTF.

The V and J genes are TRBV11-3 and TRBJ1-1; D is undetermined. Germline CDR1 and CDR2: SGHNT and YENEEA. This CDR3 region has 16 residues. With 5 bases removed from V and 1 base from J, the gap between germline ends came to 17 bases. The CDR3 region has the DNA TGTGCCAGCAGCCCACCGTTCGGGTCAGCGAACACTGAAGCTTTCTTT. It specifies CASSPPFGSANTEAFF.

The chain uses TRBV7-9 and TRBJ1-1, with 7 positions matching TRBD1. The V gene end was trimmed by 5 bases and the J gene end by 6 bases; junction bases not matched to a gene: 9. There are 14 residues in the CDR3. The germline V gene has CDR1 SEHNR and CDR2 FQNEAQ (reference sequence). CDR3 nucleotide sequence: TGTGCCAGCAGCGCGGGGACAGTTCGGGCTGAAGCTTTCTTT. This translates into CASSAGTVRAEAFF.

The chain recombines TRBV19 with TRBJ1-1, with TRBD1 matching 8 bases. Germline V gene lookup returns CDR1 LNHDA and CDR2 SQIVND (reference sequence). The CDR3 length is 15 residues. Germline trimming cut 4 bases from V and 3 bases from J; bases unmatched to any gene: 7. The CDR3 spells CASSTQGASYTEAFF. DNA of the CDR3: TGTGCCAGTAGTACTCAGGGGGCGAGCTACACTGAAGCTTTCTTT.

The CDR3 loop is CASRATGWLDTEAFF. The CDR3 DNA reads TGTGCCAGCAGGGCGACAGGGTGGTTGGACACTGAAGCTTTCTTT. The chain carries TRBV28 and TRBJ1-1; 7 bases align to TRBD1. The germline CDR1 and CDR2 sequences are MDHEN and SYDVKM. J gave up 3 bases and V 6 bases, and 10 bases lay outside the gene matches. This CDR3 spans 15 amino acids.